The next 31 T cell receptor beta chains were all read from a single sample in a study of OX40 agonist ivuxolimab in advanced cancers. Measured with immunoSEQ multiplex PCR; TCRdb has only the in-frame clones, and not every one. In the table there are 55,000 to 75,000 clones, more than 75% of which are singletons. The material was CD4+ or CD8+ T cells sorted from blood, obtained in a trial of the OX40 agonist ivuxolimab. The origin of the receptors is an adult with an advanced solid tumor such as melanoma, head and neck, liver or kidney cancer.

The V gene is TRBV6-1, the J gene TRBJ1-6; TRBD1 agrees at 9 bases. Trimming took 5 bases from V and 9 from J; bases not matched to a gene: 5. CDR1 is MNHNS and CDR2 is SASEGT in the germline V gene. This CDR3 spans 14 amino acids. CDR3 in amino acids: CASSRTGVGSPLHF. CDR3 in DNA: TGTGCCAGCAGTCGGACAGGGGTGGGTTCACCCCTCCACTTT.

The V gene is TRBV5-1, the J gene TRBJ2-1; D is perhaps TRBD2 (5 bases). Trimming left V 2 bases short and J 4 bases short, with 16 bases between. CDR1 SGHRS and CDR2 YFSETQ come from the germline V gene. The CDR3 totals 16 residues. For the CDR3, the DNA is TGCGCCAGCAGCTTTTTCCGCAGCGGAAATTACAATGAGCAGTTCTTC. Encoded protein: CASSFFRSGNYNEQFF.

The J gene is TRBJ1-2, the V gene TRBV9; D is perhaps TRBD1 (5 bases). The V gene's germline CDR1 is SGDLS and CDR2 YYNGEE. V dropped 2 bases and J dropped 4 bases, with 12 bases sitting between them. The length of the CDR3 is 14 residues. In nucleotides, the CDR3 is TGTGCCAGCAGCGTTGCGGGGCCCGCCTATGGCTACACCTTC. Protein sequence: CASSVAGPAYGYTF.

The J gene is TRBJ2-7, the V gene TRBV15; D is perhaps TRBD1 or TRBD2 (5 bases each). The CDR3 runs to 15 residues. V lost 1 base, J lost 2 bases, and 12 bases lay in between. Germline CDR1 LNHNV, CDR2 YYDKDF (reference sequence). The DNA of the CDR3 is TGTGCCACCAGCAGAGCTACTGGGGGACCCTACGAGCAGTACTTC. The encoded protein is CATSRATGGPYEQYF.

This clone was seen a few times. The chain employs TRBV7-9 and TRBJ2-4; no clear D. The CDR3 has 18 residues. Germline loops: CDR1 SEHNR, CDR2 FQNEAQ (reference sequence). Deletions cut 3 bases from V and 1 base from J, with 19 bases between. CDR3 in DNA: TGTGCCAGCAGCTTGATAATATCAAGGGATTGGGCCAAAAACATTCAGTACTTC. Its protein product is CASSLIISRDWAKNIQYF.

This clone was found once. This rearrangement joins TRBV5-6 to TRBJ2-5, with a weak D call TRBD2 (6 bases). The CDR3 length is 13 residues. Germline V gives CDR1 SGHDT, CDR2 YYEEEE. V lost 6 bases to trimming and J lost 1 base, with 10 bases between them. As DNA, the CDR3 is TGTGCCAGCACCGCGGGGTCCCAAGAGACCCAGTACTTC. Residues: CASTAGSQETQYF. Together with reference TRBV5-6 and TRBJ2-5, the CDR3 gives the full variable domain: DAGVTQSPTHLIKTRGQQVTLRCSPKSGHDTVSWYQQALGQGPQFIFQYYEEEERQRGNFPDRFSGHQFPNYSSELNVNALLLGDSALYLCASTAGSQETQYFGPGTRLLVL.

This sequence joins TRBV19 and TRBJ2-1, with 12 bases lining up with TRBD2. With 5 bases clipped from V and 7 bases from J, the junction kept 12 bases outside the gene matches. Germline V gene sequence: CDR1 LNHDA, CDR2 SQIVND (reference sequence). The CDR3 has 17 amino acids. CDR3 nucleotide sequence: TGTGCCAGTAGTCAGTGGACTAGCGGGACGATTAGGAATGAGCAGTTCTTC. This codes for CASSQWTSGTIRNEQFF. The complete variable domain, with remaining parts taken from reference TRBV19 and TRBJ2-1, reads DGGITQSPKYLFRKEGQNVTLSCEQNLNHDAMYWYRQDPGQGLRLIYYSQIVNDFQKGDIAEGYSVSREKKESFPLTVTSAQKNPTAFYLCASSQWTSGTIRNEQFFGPGTRLTVL.

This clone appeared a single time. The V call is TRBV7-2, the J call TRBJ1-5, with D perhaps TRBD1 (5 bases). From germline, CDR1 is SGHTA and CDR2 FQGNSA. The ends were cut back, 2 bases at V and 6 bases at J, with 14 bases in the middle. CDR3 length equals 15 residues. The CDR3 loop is CASSLWGIDGQPQHF. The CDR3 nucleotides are TGTGCCAGCAGCTTATGGGGGATAGACGGTCAGCCCCAGCATTTT.

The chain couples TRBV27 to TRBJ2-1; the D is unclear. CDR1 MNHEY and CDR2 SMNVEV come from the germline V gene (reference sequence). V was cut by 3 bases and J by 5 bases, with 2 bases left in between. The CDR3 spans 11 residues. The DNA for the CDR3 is TGTGCCAGCAGTTTTAACAATGAGCAGTTCTTC. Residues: CASSFNNEQFF.

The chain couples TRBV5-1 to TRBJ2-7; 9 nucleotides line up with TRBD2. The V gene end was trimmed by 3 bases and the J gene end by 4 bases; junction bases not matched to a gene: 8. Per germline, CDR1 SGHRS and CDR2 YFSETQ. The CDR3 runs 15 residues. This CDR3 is CASSSTSGNLYEQYF. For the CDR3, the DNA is TGCGCCAGCAGCTCGACTAGCGGAAACCTATACGAGCAGTACTTC. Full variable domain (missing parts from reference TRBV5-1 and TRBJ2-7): KAGVTQTPRYLIKTRGQQVTLSCSPISGHRSVSWYQQTPGQGLQFLFEYFSETQRNKGNFPGRFSGRQFSNSRSEMNVSTLELGDSALYLCASSSTSGNLYEQYFGPGTRLTVT.

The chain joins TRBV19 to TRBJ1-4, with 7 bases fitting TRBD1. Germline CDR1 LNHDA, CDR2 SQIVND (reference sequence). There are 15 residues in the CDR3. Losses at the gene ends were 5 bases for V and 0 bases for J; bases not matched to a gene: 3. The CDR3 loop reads CASSPGQATNEKLFF. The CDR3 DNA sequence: TGTGCCAGTAGTCCCGGACAGGCAACTAATGAAAAACTGTTTTTT.

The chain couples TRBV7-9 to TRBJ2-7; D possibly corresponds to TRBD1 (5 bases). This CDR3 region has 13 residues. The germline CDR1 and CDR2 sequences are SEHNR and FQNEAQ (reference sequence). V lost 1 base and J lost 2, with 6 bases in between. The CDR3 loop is CASSLGGTYEQYF. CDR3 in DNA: TGTGCCAGCAGCTTAGGGGGCACCTACGAGCAGTACTTC.

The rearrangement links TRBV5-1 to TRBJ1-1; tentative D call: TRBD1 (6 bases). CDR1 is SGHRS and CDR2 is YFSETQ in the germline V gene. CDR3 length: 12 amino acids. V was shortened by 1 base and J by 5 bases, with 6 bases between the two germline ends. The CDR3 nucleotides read TGCGCCAGCAGCTTGAGGGGGACTGAAGCTTTCTTT. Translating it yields CASSLRGTEAFF.

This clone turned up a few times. The chain's CDR3 is CASSQDPTGSRGYEQYF. The DNA for the CDR3 is TGCGCCAGCAGCCAAGATCCAACCGGGAGTAGGGGCTACGAGCAGTACTTC. The chain links TRBV4-1 to TRBJ2-7, with TRBD2 as a possible D gene (6 bases). Trimming removed 0 bases from V and 3 bases from J, with 18 bases in between. The V gene's germline CDR1 is MGHRA and CDR2 YSYEKL. The CDR3 consists of 17 residues.

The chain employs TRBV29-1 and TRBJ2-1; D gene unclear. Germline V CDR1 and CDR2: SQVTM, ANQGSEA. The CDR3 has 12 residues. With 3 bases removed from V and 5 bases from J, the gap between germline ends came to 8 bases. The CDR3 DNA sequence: TGCAGCGTTGATGGGTTAGACAATGAGCAGTTCTTC. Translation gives CSVDGLDNEQFF.

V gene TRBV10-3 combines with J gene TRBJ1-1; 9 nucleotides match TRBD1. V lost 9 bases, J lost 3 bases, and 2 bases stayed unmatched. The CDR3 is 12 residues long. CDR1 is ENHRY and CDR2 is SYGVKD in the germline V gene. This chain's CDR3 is CAIQGAYTEAFF. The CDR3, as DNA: TGTGCCATACAGGGGGCTTACACTGAAGCTTTCTTT.

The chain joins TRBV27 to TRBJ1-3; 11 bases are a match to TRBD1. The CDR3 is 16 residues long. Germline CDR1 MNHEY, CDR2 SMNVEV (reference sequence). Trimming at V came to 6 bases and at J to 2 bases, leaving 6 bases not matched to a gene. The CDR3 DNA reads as TGTGCCAGCAGGCCGCTGGGACAGGGGGCTGGAAACACCATATATTTT. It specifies CASRPLGQGAGNTIYF.

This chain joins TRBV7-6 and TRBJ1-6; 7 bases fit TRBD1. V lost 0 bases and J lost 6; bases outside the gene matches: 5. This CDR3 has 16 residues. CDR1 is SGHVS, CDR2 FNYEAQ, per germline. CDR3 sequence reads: CASSLAGGGGNSPLHF. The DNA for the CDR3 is TGTGCCAGCAGCTTAGCGGGAGGGGGCGGTAATTCACCCCTCCACTTT. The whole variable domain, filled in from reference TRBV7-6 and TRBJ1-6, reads GAGVSQSPRYKVTKRGQDVALRCDPISGHVSLYWYRQALGQGPEFLTYFNYEAQQDKSGLPNDRFSAERPEGSISTLTIQRTEQRDSAMYRCASSLAGGGGNSPLHFGNGTRLTVT.

In DNA form, the CDR3 reads TGTGCCAGCAGTACCGAATTAGGTCAGCCCCAGCATTTT. Encoded protein: CASSTELGQPQHF. The chain recombines TRBV2 with TRBJ1-5; no clear D. CDR1 and CDR2 (germline): SNHLY, FYNNEI. The ends were cut back, 5 bases at V and 6 bases at J, with 11 bases in the middle. The CDR3 spans 13 residues. The full variable domain, its missing parts supplied by reference TRBV2 and TRBJ1-5, is EPEVTQTPSHQVTQMGQEVILRCVPISNHLYFYWYRQILGQKVEFLVSFYNNEISEKSEIFDDQFSVERPDGSNFTLKIRSTKLEDSAMYFCASSTELGQPQHFGDGTRLSIL.

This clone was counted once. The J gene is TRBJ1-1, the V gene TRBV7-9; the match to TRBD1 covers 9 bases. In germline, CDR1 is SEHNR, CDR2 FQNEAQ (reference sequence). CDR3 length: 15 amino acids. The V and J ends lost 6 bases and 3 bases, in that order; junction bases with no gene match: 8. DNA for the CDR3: TGTGCCAGCAGGCCACAGGGGGCTGGGGACACTGAAGCTTTCTTT. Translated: CASRPQGAGDTEAFF. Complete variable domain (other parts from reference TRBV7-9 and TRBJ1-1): DTGVSQNPRHKITKRGQNVTFRCDPISEHNRLYWYRQTLGQGPEFLTYFQNEAQLEKSRLLSDRFSAERPKGSFSTLEIQRTEQGDSAMYLCASRPQGAGDTEAFFGQGTRLTVV.

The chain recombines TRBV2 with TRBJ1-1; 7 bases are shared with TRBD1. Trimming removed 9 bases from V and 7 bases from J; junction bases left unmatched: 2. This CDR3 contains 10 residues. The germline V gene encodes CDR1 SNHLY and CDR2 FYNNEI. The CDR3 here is CARRQGEAFF. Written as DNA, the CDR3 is TGTGCCAGGAGACAGGGTGAAGCTTTCTTT.

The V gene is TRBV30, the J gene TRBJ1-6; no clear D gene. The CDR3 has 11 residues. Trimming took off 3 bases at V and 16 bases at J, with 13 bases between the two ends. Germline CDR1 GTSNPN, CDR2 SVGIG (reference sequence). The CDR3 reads CAWSSTRFLHF. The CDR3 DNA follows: TGTGCCTGGAGCTCGACCCGTTTTCTCCACTTT.

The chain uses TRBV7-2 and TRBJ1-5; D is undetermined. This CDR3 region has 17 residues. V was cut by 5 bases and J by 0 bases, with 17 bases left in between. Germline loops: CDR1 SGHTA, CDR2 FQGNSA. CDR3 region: CASSPNQAGNSNQPQHF. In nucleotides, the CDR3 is TGTGCCAGCAGCCCCAATCAGGCGGGGAATAGCAATCAGCCCCAGCATTTT.

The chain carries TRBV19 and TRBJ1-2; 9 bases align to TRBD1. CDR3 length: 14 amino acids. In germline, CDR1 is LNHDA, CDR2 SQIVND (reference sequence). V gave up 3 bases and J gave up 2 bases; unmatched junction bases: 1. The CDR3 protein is CASSMGTGNYGYTF. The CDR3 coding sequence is TGTGCCAGTAGTATGGGGACAGGGAACTATGGCTACACCTTC.

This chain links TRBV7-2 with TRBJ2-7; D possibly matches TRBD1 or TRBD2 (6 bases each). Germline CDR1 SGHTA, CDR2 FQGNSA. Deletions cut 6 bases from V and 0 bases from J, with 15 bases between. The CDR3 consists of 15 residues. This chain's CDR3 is CASSSDRTTSYEQYF. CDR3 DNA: TGTGCCAGCAGTTCAGACAGGACTACCTCCTACGAGCAGTACTTC.

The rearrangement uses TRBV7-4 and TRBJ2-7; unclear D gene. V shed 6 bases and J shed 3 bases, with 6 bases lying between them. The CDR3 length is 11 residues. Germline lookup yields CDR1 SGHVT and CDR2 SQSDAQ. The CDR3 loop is CASRPLYEQYF. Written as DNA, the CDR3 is TGTGCCAGCAGGCCGCTCTACGAGCAGTACTTC. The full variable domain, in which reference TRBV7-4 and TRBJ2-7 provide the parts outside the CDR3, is GAGVSQSPRYKVAKRGRDVALRCDSISGHVTLYWYRQTLGQGSEVLTYSQSDAQRDKSGRPSGRFSAERPERSVSTLKIQRTEQGDSAVYLCASRPLYEQYFGPGTRLTVT.

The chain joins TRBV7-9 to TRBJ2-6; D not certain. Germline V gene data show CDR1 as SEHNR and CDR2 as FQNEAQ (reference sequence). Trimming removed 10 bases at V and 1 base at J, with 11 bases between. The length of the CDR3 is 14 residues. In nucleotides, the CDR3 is TGTGCCATGCACCAACCTTCTGGGGCCAACGTCCTGACTTTC. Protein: CAMHQPSGANVLTF.

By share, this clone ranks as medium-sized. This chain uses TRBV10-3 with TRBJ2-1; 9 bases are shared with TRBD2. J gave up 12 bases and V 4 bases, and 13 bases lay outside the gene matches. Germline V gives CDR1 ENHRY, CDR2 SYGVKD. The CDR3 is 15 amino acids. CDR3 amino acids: CAISGTSAGLSGQFF. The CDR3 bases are TGTGCCATCAGTGGGACTAGCGCCGGGTTGTCGGGGCAGTTCTTC.

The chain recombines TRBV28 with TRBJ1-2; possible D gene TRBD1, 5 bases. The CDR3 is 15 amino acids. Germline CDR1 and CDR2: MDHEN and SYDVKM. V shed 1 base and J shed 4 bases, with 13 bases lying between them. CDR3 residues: CASSLYTGLGYGYTF. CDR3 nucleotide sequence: TGTGCCAGCAGTTTATACACGGGGCTGGGCTATGGCTACACCTTC.

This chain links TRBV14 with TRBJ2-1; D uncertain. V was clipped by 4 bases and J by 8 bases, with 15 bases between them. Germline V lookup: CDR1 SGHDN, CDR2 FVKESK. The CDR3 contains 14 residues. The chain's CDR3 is CASSRTLTADEQFF. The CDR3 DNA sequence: TGTGCCAGCAGCCGAACACTCACAGCCGATGAGCAGTTCTTC.

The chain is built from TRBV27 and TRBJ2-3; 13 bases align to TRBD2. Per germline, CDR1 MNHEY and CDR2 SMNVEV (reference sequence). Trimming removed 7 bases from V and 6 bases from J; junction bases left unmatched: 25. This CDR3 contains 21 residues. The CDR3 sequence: CASIPWGTGTSGVRGSDTQYF. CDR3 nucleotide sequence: TGTGCCAGCATTCCCTGGGGAACCGGGACTAGCGGGGTCCGGGGGTCCGATACGCAGTATTTT.